The clone carrying this TCR beta chain has more than one count but fewer than ten. Antigen specificity is unknown. Germline CDR1 reads LNHNV; CDR2 reads YYDKDF (reference sequence). This CDR3 comprises 17 residues. Trimming removed 4 bases from V and 2 bases from J; junction bases left unmatched: 10. These data belong to a study of cytomegalovirus exposure and HLA in healthy donors. Findings and caveats of the study: Some TCR beta chains (approximately 180 of them) were listed as cytomegalovirus-associated. In an earlier analysis, in around 590 donors, most V segments appeared productive either ~87% or ~30% of the time. Common viral pathogens seemed to be connected with several of the most significant clusters, according to a later analysis.

The PCR employed 60 Vbeta primers together with 13 Jbeta primers. Sequencing was performed with immunoSEQ multiplex PCR; in TCRdb, only in-frame clones are kept and a portion is missing. The table has some 54,000 clones, 80% seen once; the top ten hold nearly 6%. The chain employs TRBV15 and TRBJ1-2; 10 nucleotides match TRBD1. The sequenced sample consisted of PBMCs. This clonotype originated in a male donor in good health and CMV-seronegative. DNA of the CDR3: TGTGCCACCAGCATCGCCGGGACAGGGGTAACCAACTATGGCTACACCTTC. Its protein is CATSIAGTGVTNYGYTF. Together with reference TRBV15 and TRBJ1-2, the CDR3 gives the full variable domain: DAMVIQNPRYQVTQFGKPVTLSCSQTLNHNVMYWYQQKSSQAPKLLFHYYDKDFNNEADTPDNFQSRRPNTSFCFLDIRSPGLGDTAMYLCATSIAGTGVTNYGYTFGSGTRLTVV.